This T cell receptor beta chain was recovered during a study of CD8+ T cells in alopecia areata. Study-level findings and limits: Many expanded lesional clones stayed in scalp and blood while on tofacitinib. Among the 100 top clones, expanded CD8+ clones, like scalp clonality, were significantly decreased by tofacitinib.

Note on this clone: Its antigen is not known.

Extracted RNA was reverse transcribed, and the resulting cDNA served as sequencing template. Profiling relied on immunoSEQ multiplex PCR, and the TCRdb table lists in-frame clones only, not all of them. The profile shows over 120,000 clones, 45% to 60% of them singletons. Treatment described: oral pan-JAK inhibitor, 5-10 mg twice daily. Germline V gene sequence: CDR1 MNHEY, CDR2 SVGAGI. Trimming shortened V by 4 bases and J by 9 bases, and 13 bases separated the two germline ends. This CDR3 is built from 14 residues. This receptor was identified in a human donor with alopecia areata. The sample here was CD8+ T cells sorted from blood, taken at week 4, from a patient treated with tofacitinib. The chain links TRBV6-5 to TRBJ1-6; D call uncertain. This chain's CDR3 is CASSFDRESSPLHF. CDR3 sequence (DNA): TGTGCCAGCAGTTTCGACCGGGAGAGTTCACCCCTCCACTTT.